What follows describes a single T cell receptor (beta chain). The antigen it binds to is not known. Sequencing ends 3 residues short of the CDR3 end; the germline J gene provides the rest. The treatment or condition label, as the study defines it: autologous CTL019 cells: CD19 CAR with 4-1BB and CD3 zeta domains. TCR zeta and 4-1BB costimulatory signaling domains were incorporated into the CD19 CAR. T cells for CTL019 manufacturing were collected from peripheral blood by leukapheresis. The DNeasy Blood and Tissue Kit was used to extract genomic DNA from pre-infusion T cells, peripheral blood, or sorted post-infusion T cells. CDR1 and CDR2 are read off the germline V gene as KGHSH and LQKENI. V ends up 3 bases short and J 5 bases short, with an unmatched junction base count of 8. Measured from the cysteine to the phenylalanine, the CDR3 is 15 residues long. Sequencing covers 36 bases of the CDR3, shown here with the frame starting at base 1.

Deep sequencing of the TCR beta chain was done using the immunoSEQ assay. The published analysis was carried out like this. Clonotype frequencies were computed using only productive TCR beta rearrangements. TCRdb mirrors the immuneACCESS table, restricted to in-frame sequences. Some clones are absent from its copies; in checked studies, under half trace to an unresolved V gene, and the reason for the others is unknown. The V and J calls and the clone size are those of that table, but D and trimming were determined from the DNA. The table for this sample shows fewer than 30,000 clones. Of the sample, more than 1.5% falls within the top ten clones. This sample is part of a study of TET2 disruption in CD19-targeted CAR T cells (dated by TCRdb to the late 2010s). About the investigation overall: The number of samples was determined by the original clinical trial design and by which samples were available, and no additional inclusion criteria were applied.

Results and caveats for the whole study, not just this receptor: Conclusions about the CAR T cells of the patient were based on extensive analysis of a single subject.

This TCR was recovered from a man aged 70 or older with chronic lymphocytic leukemia. Sequences were derived from CD8- CAR+ T cells sorted from cultured blood T cells, sampled for CD19 CAR T cell therapy. Explained via the paper, the cell subset or site label denotes: CD8-negative CAR-positive T cells from the infusion product. The rearrangement combines TRBV18 with TRBJ2-5; the central 8 bases match TRBD1. Incomplete CDR3 DNA: TGTGCCAGCTCACCCCTGACAGGGGCCGGGGAGACC. Translated, this gives CASSPLTGAGET. The full CDR3 reads CASSPLTGAGETQYF.